The 9 T cell receptor beta chains given below trace back to one sample, sequenced in a study of cytomegalovirus exposure and HLA in healthy donors. This table comes from immunoSEQ multiplex PCR, and its TCRdb copy is limited to in-frame clones, with some not included. The sample records some 130,000 clones, roughly 90% being singletons. Material: PBMCs. These receptors were obtained from a woman under 30 in good health and CMV-seropositive.

This chain joins TRBV30 and TRBJ1-1, with D possibly being TRBD1 (5 bases). V lost 5 bases and J 4 bases, leaving 17 bases between the germline ends. Germline CDR1 is GTSNPN and CDR2 is SVGIG (reference sequence). CDR3 length equals 14 residues. The CDR3 region is CAWGRGQLATEAFF. DNA of the CDR3: TGTGCCTGGGGTAGGGGCCAACTTGCCACTGAAGCTTTCTTT.

The chain combines TRBV19 with TRBJ1-1; 9 bases line up with TRBD1. V lost 4 bases and J lost 10; bases outside the gene matches: 7. Germline V gene data show CDR1 as LNHDA and CDR2 as SQIVND (reference sequence). The CDR3 totals 13 residues. The CDR3 is CASSNGQGTRAFF. The DNA of the CDR3 is TGTGCCAGTAGTAACGGACAGGGGACGAGAGCTTTCTTT. Variable domain in full (rest from reference TRBV19 and TRBJ1-1): DGGITQSPKYLFRKEGQNVTLSCEQNLNHDAMYWYRQDPGQGLRLIYYSQIVNDFQKGDIAEGYSVSREKKESFPLTVTSAQKNPTAFYLCASSNGQGTRAFFGQGTRLTVV.

This chain joins TRBV15 and TRBJ2-3; 8 nucleotides line up with TRBD2. The trim removed 6 bases at V and 6 bases at J, leaving 17 bases unmatched. Germline values: CDR1 LNHNV, CDR2 YYDKDF (reference sequence). The CDR3 totals 17 residues. The CDR3 is CATSSWGGLPGGDTQYF. The CDR3 DNA reads as TGTGCCACCAGTTCCTGGGGAGGACTCCCGGGAGGGGATACGCAGTATTTT.

The rearrangement links TRBV27 to TRBJ2-5, with 12 bases lining up with TRBD1. The CDR3 covers 14 residues. The germline CDR1 and CDR2 sequences are MNHEY and SMNVEV (reference sequence). With V trimmed by 6 bases and J by 5 bases, 4 bases remained unmatched. CDR3 bases: TGTGCCAGCAGGCGGGGACAGGGGGCGGAGACCCAGTACTTC. Amino acids: CASRRGQGAETQYF.

There are a few counts of this clone. The rearrangement links TRBV7-8 to TRBJ2-7; D is possibly TRBD2 (5 bases). V shed 5 bases and J shed 4 bases, with 24 bases lying between them. Germline V gene lookup returns CDR1 SGHVS and CDR2 FQNEAQ. The CDR3 consists of 17 residues. CDR3 DNA sequence: TGTGCCAGCAGCCCAGATGGCGGGCTTGGGCGAGGATACGAGCAGTACTTC. This codes for CASSPDGGLGRGYEQYF. Supplemented by reference TRBV7-8 and TRBJ2-7, the full variable domain reads GAGVSQSPRYKVAKRGQDVALRCDPISGHVSLFWYQQALGQGPEFLTYFQNEAQLDKSGLPSDRFFAERPEGSVSTLKIQRTQQEDSAVYLCASSPDGGLGRGYEQYFGPGTRLTVT.

The chain combines TRBV27 with TRBJ2-3, with D uncertain. The CDR3 has 15 residues. Germline V gene data show CDR1 as MNHEY and CDR2 as SMNVEV (reference sequence). V was pared by 3 bases and J by 3 bases, with 13 bases between. CDR3 residues: CASSFGTQSTDTQYF. Written as DNA, the CDR3 is TGTGCCAGCAGTTTTGGCACGCAATCTACAGATACGCAGTATTTT.

The chain combines TRBV5-1 with TRBJ2-4, with TRBD2 matching over 9 bases. CDR3 length: 16 amino acids. Trimming cost V 3 bases and J 4 bases; bases outside gene matches: 8. Per the germline V gene, CDR1 is SGHRS and CDR2 is YFSETQ. CDR3 region: CASSSGAGGEKNIQYF. The CDR3 region has the DNA TGCGCCAGCAGCTCCGGGGCGGGAGGGGAAAAAAACATTCAGTACTTC.

The chain has TRBV7-2 and TRBJ2-1; TRBD2 matches 12 bases. The CDR3 contains 18 residues. Germline lookup yields CDR1 SGHTA and CDR2 FQGNSA. V was clipped by 5 bases and J by 3 bases; unmatched bases: 11. CDR3 loop: CASSPRSPGLAGYNEQFF. The CDR3 coding sequence is TGTGCCAGCAGCCCTCGGTCCCCGGGACTAGCGGGCTACAATGAGCAGTTCTTC.

The rearrangement joins TRBV2 to TRBJ1-1, with 10 bases that match TRBD1. J gave up 1 base and V 4 bases, and 6 bases lay outside the gene matches. The CDR3 runs to 16 residues. Germline loops: CDR1 SNHLY, CDR2 FYNNEI. CDR3: CASSVDRGPGNTEAFF. CDR3 bases: TGTGCCAGCAGTGTCGACAGGGGGCCAGGGAACACTGAAGCTTTCTTT.